This T cell receptor beta chain was identified in a study of response to subunit inactivated influenza vaccine. Whole-study results and caveats: Each seasonal influenza vaccination, the authors suggested, recruits few new T cells.

The table lists this clonotype with a few counts. Its antigen is unknown. CDR1 and CDR2 from the germline V gene are LNHNV and YYDKDF (reference sequence). The V end was cut by 5 bases, the J end by 5 bases, with 16 bases between. There are 14 residues in the CDR3. Using its own MiXCR run on the RT-PCR reads, TCRdb lists one record per CDR3 protein. The sample lists about 190,000 distinct CDR3 sequences, over 13% occurring once. The TCR originated in a man in his fifties who received an inactivated influenza vaccine. This material consisted of CD8+ T cells sorted from PBMCs, taken more than 4 days after vaccination. The chain has TRBV15 and TRBJ2-7; a weak D match, TRBD1 (6 bases). The CDR3 loop reads CATSFPGTKDEQYF. As DNA, the CDR3 is TGTGCCACCAGCTTCCCCGGGACAAAGGACGAGCAGTACTTC.